The clone carrying this T cell receptor beta chain was counted a few times. The target antigen is unknown. This specimen comes from a study of identical twins. Notes on the study in general: Reduced insertions were recorded for abundant cord blood beta clonotypes, with no such pattern in memory repertoires.

Each CDR3 protein is one row after TCRdb ran MiXCR on the 5' RACE reads. The sample holds about 660,000 distinct CDR3 sequences; 8.6% are singletons and the top ten take roughly 0.97%. V lost 5 bases to trimming and J lost 6 bases; unmatched junction nucleotides: 6. Germline V lookup: CDR1 LGHNA, CDR2 YNFKEQ. This CDR3 spans 16 amino acids. The same sample was also used in a study of yellow fever vaccine responses in identical twins.

The TCR originated in a young woman in good health. This chain links TRBV4-2 with TRBJ2-2; the match to TRBD2 covers 13 bases. The sample was PBMCs. This CDR3 is CASSRTSGREAGELFF. DNA of the CDR3: TGTGCCAGCAGCAGGACTAGCGGGAGAGAGGCCGGGGAGCTGTTTTTT.